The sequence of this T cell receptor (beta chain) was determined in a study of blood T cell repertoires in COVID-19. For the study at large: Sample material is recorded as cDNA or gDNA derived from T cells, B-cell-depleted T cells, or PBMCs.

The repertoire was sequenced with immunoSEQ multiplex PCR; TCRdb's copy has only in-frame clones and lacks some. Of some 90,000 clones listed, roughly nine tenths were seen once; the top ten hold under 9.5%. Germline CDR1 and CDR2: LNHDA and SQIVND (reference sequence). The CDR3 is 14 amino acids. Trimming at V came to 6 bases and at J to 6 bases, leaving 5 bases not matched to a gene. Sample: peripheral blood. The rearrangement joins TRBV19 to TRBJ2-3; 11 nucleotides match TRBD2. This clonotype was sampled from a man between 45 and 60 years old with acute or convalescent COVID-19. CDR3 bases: TGTGCCAGTAGCCCGGGACTAGCGGTGGATACGCAGTATTTT. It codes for CASSPGLAVDTQYF. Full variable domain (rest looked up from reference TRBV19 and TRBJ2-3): DGGITQSPKYLFRKEGQNVTLSCEQNLNHDAMYWYRQDPGQGLRLIYYSQIVNDFQKGDIAEGYSVSREKKESFPLTVTSAQKNPTAFYLCASSPGLAVDTQYFGPGTRLTVL.